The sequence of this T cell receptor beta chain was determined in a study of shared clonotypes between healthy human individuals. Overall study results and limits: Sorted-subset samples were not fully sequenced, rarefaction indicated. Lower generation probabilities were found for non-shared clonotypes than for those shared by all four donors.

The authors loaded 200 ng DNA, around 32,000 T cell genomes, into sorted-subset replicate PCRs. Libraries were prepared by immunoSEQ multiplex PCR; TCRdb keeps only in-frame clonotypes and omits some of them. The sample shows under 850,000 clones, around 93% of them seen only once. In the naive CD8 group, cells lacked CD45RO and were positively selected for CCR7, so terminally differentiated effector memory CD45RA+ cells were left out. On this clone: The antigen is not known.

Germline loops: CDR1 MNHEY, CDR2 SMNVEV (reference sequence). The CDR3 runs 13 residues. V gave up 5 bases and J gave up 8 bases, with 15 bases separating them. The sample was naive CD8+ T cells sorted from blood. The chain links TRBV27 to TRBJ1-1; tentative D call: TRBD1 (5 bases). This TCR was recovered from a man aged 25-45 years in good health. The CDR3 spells CASSPTGLTEAFF. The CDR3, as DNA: TGTGCCAGCAGTCCGACGGGGCTCACCGAAGCTTTCTTT.